These T cell receptor beta chains were read from a single sample in a study of blood T cell repertoires in COVID-19. Clones were read by immunoSEQ multiplex PCR, and TCRdb kept only the in-frame ones, dropping some. Among some 490,000 clones listed, 70% to 90% were seen once. The sample consisted of PBMCs or T cells enriched from blood (not recorded which). The source is a woman aged 60-70 years who had recovered from COVID-19. The CDR3 runs from the conserved cysteine through the conserved F or W. The order of the fields is D gene, V gene, clone size, J gene, CDR3 protein, CDR3 DNA. D genes are given only for firm matches. Expanded clones are given a class, and other clones once, few, many or no size at all.

TRBD2	TRBV24-1	.	TRBJ2-1	CATQGLAPYNEQFF	TGTGCCACACAGGGACTAGCGCCCTACAATGAGCAGTTCTTC
.	TRBV7-6	many	TRBJ1-6	CASSPSAPGNSPLHF	TGTGCCAGCAGCCCCTCTGCCCCAGGCAATTCACCCCTCCACTTT
.	TRBV11-3	.	TRBJ2-2	CASSRGTGELFF	TGTGCCAGCAGCCGGGGAACCGGGGAGCTGTTTTTT
.	TRBV24-1	.	TRBJ2-7	CATSAYSGRGGYEQYF	TGTGCCACCAGTGCCTACTCGGGCAGGGGTGGCTACGAGCAGTACTTC
.	TRBV12-3/TRBV12-4	few	TRBJ1-4	CASSPRGEEKLFF	TGTGCCAGCAGCCCTCGGGGGGAGGAAAAACTGTTTTTT
TRBD1	TRBV24-1	.	TRBJ2-6	CATSEGGAGANVLTF	TGTGCCACCAGTGAAGGGGGCGCCGGGGCCAACGTCCTGACTTTC
TRBD2	TRBV18	.	TRBJ2-1	CASSLGLVSYNEQFF	TGTGCCAGCTCACTTGGACTAGTCTCCTACAATGAGCAGTTCTTC
TRBD1	TRBV5-1	.	TRBJ1-2	CASSPETGLEGGYTF	TGCGCCAGCAGCCCGGAGACAGGGTTGGAGGGCGGCTACACCTTC
TRBD1	TRBV7-2	.	TRBJ2-2	CASSRPGQGTLGSGELFF	TGTGCCAGCAGTCGGCCGGGACAGGGGACCCTAGGGTCCGGGGAGCTGTTTTTT
.	TRBV18	.	TRBJ2-1	CASSSQDNEQFF	TGTGCCAGCTCATCTCAGGACAATGAGCAGTTCTTC
TRBD1	TRBV7-2	.	TRBJ1-1	CASSPVGTAFNTEAFF	TGTGCCAGCAGCCCAGTGGGGACAGCATTTAACACTGAAGCTTTCTTT
.	TRBV5-1	.	TRBJ2-1	CASSRAASSYNEQFF	TGCGCCAGCAGTCGAGCGGCAAGCTCCTACAATGAGCAGTTCTTC
TRBD1	TRBV18	.	TRBJ1-2	CASSPGTGSKVGYTF	TGTGCCAGCTCACCAGGGACAGGGAGTAAGGTTGGCTACACCTTC
.	TRBV4-1	.	TRBJ1-4	CASSQMGLAAEKLFF	TGCGCCAGCAGCCAAATGGGCCTGGCCGCGGAAAAACTGTTTTTT
TRBD1	TRBV28	.	TRBJ2-1	CASKSGTGDFVEQFF	TGTGCCAGCAAGTCCGGGACAGGGGATTTTGTAGAGCAGTTCTTC
.	TRBV27	.	TRBJ1-2	CASSPRTANYGYTF	TGTGCCAGCAGCCCACGGACAGCTAACTATGGCTACACCTTC
.	TRBV19	.	TRBJ1-3	CASLQLYSGNTIYF	TGTGCCAGCTTACAGCTGTACTCTGGAAACACCATATATTTT
.	TRBV10-3	once	TRBJ2-1	CAISGDKWQFF	TGTGCCATCAGTGGCGATAAGTGGCAGTTCTTC
TRBD2	TRBV5-8	once	TRBJ2-5	CASSLAFQRGGQETQYF	TGTGCCAGCAGCTTGGCTTTTCAGCGGGGGGGGCAAGAGACCCAGTACTTC
TRBD1	TRBV27	.	TRBJ1-5	CASREGTVRDQPQHF	TGTGCCAGCAGGGAAGGGACAGTTCGGGATCAGCCCCAGCATTTT
TRBD1	TRBV11-2	.	TRBJ2-2	CASSLPPRDRGPGELFF	TGTGCCAGCAGCTTACCTCCCCGGGACAGGGGGCCCGGGGAGCTGTTTTTT
.	TRBV5-1	.	TRBJ1-3	CASSLGGIGTIYF	TGCGCCAGCAGCTTGGGCGGGATCGGCACCATATATTTT
TRBD1	TRBV5-4	.	TRBJ2-3	CASSLSTGTGGNTQYF	TGTGCCAGCAGCTTGTCCACCGGGACAGGGGGAAATACGCAGTATTTT
TRBD1	TRBV4-2	.	TRBJ1-1	CASSQGSDRARVPGEAFF	TGTGCCAGCAGCCAAGGATCGGACAGGGCGAGAGTTCCGGGGGAAGCTTTCTTT
TRBD1	TRBV30	few	TRBJ1-2	CAWSTTGLNYGYTF	TGTGCCTGGAGTACGACAGGGTTAAACTATGGCTACACCTTC
TRBD1	TRBV10-2	.	TRBJ2-7	CASSGSRDRRLIEQYF	TGCGCCAGCAGTGGATCCCGGGACAGGCGCTTAATCGAGCAGTACTTC